A single sample gave rise to the 24 T cell receptor beta chains below, sequenced in a study of OX40 agonist ivuxolimab in advanced cancers. Repertoires were generated with immunoSEQ multiplex PCR, while TCRdb's copy carries only in-frame clones and drops some. Of about 20,000 clones listed, 80% to 90% are singletons. The specimen comprised CD4+ or CD8+ T cells sorted from blood, sampled in a trial of the OX40 agonist ivuxolimab. The receptor set was obtained from an adult with an advanced solid tumor such as melanoma, head and neck, liver or kidney cancer.

The rearrangement uses TRBV19 and TRBJ1-1, with 7 bases aligning to TRBD1. CDR1 and CDR2 (germline): LNHDA, SQIVND (reference sequence). V gave up 9 bases and J gave up 4 bases; unmatched junction bases: 14. The CDR3 runs to 15 residues. DNA of the CDR3: TGTGCCAGCAGGTCAGGACAGGCGGCCAGCACTGAAGCTTTCTTT. Amino acid sequence: CASRSGQAASTEAFF. Complete variable domain (other parts from reference TRBV19 and TRBJ1-1): DGGITQSPKYLFRKEGQNVTLSCEQNLNHDAMYWYRQDPGQGLRLIYYSQIVNDFQKGDIAEGYSVSREKKESFPLTVTSAQKNPTAFYLCASRSGQAASTEAFFGQGTRLTVV.

The rearrangement uses TRBV7-9 and TRBJ2-7, with 9 bases lining up with TRBD2. V was clipped by 5 bases and J by 5 bases; unmatched bases: 7. The germline CDR1 and CDR2 sequences are SEHNR and FQNEAQ (reference sequence). This CDR3 contains 14 residues. CDR3 in DNA: TGTGCCAGCAGCAATAGCGGGAGTTGGCACGAGCAGTACTTC. Amino acid sequence: CASSNSGSWHEQYF.

The chain uses TRBV19 and TRBJ1-1, with 9 bases identical to TRBD1. The V and J ends lost 4 bases and 12 bases, in that order; junction bases with no gene match: 15. The CDR3 spans 15 residues. The germline CDR1 and CDR2 sequences are LNHDA and SQIVND (reference sequence). This chain's CDR3 is CASSKGQGFIIGPFF. In nucleotides, the CDR3 is TGTGCCAGTAGTAAGGGACAGGGTTTTATTATCGGGCCTTTCTTT. Full variable domain (outside the CDR3, taken from reference TRBV19 and TRBJ1-1): DGGITQSPKYLFRKEGQNVTLSCEQNLNHDAMYWYRQDPGQGLRLIYYSQIVNDFQKGDIAEGYSVSREKKESFPLTVTSAQKNPTAFYLCASSKGQGFIIGPFFGQGTRLTVV.

The chain recombines TRBV14 with TRBJ1-2; D possibly corresponds to TRBD1 (6 bases). This CDR3 is built from 16 residues. Germline V gives CDR1 SGHDN, CDR2 FVKESK. The germline V and J ends were trimmed by 4 bases and 4 bases, with 19 bases remaining between them. DNA for the CDR3: TGTGCCAGCAGCCTCCGGGGGGGCAGTTCCAGCTATGGCTACACCTTC. Its translation is CASSLRGGSSSYGYTF.

CDR3 protein: CASSLEGDNQPQHF. The CDR3 coding sequence is TGTGCCAGCAGCTTGGAAGGAGACAATCAGCCCCAGCATTTT. The rearrangement joins TRBV11-1 to TRBJ1-5; D is undetermined. The CDR3 length is 14 residues. Germline lookup yields CDR1 SGHAT and CDR2 FQDESV (reference sequence). V lost 3 bases and J 3 bases, leaving 9 bases between the germline ends.

This rearrangement joins TRBV5-1 to TRBJ2-1, with 11 bases matching TRBD2. Germline V gives CDR1 SGHRS, CDR2 YFSETQ. The CDR3 runs 16 residues. Germline trimming cut 4 bases from V and 9 bases from J; bases unmatched to any gene: 12. CDR3 coding DNA: TGCGCCAGCAGCCCGGGGGGGACTAGCGGAAGGATTGAGCAGTTCTTC. Translation gives CASSPGGTSGRIEQFF.

The chain uses TRBV6-5 and TRBJ2-7; tentatively, D is TRBD1 (5 bases). Trimming shortened V by 0 bases and J by 6 bases, and 9 bases separated the two germline ends. In germline, CDR1 is MNHEY, CDR2 SVGAGI. CDR3 length equals 13 residues. CDR3 DNA: TGTGCCAGCAGTTACTCTGGGGCCACCGAGCAGTACTTC. Translation gives CASSYSGATEQYF.

The V and J genes are TRBV5-4 and TRBJ2-1; 10 bases are a match to TRBD2. Trimming removed 2 bases from V and 3 bases from J; junction bases left unmatched: 8. Per germline, CDR1 SGHNT and CDR2 YYREEE (reference sequence). The CDR3 runs 17 residues. CDR3 nucleotide sequence: TGTGCCAGCAGCTTCGTCCTAGCGGGAGTTCTCTACAATGAGCAGTTCTTC. It yields the protein CASSFVLAGVLYNEQFF.

This rearrangement joins TRBV19 to TRBJ2-7; D might be TRBD1 or TRBD2, each matching 6 bases. Between the trimmed V and J ends, which lost 9 bases and 5 bases, there was a span of 17 bases. Germline lookup yields CDR1 LNHDA and CDR2 SQIVND (reference sequence). The CDR3 has 13 amino acids. The CDR3 region is CASRTGAENEQYF. DNA of the CDR3: TGTGCCAGCCGGACGGGGGCTGAGAACGAGCAGTACTTC.

CDR3 bases: TGTGCCAGCAGTGAATCTACACTCCCGGGGGCTAATGAAAAACTGTTTTTT. It is translated as CASSESTLPGANEKLFF. This chain joins TRBV2 and TRBJ1-4; possibly TRBD1 for D (5 bases). V lost 2 bases and J 3 bases, leaving 16 bases between the germline ends. CDR1 is SNHLY and CDR2 is FYNNEI in the germline V gene. The CDR3 is 17 amino acids.

The V call is TRBV29-1, the J call TRBJ1-1; a possible D gene is TRBD1 (5 bases). Germline V gene data show CDR1 as SQVTM and CDR2 as ANQGSEA. V lost 5 bases and J lost 0, with 10 bases in between. CDR3 length: 13 residues. The CDR3 spells CSVWRDLNTEAFF. The CDR3 DNA reads as TGCAGCGTTTGGCGGGACCTGAACACTGAAGCTTTCTTT.

About this clone: Other DNA sequences in the sample encode the same CDR3. This chain connects TRBV9 to TRBJ2-5; the D gene is possibly TRBD2 (6 bases). The V end was cut by 2 bases, the J end by 3 bases, with 8 bases between. CDR1 SGDLS and CDR2 YYNGEE come from the germline V gene. The CDR3 consists of 13 residues. The CDR3 sequence is CASSVGGKETQYF. The CDR3, as DNA: TGTGCCAGCAGCGTGGGCGGGAAAGAGACCCAGTACTTC.

The chain recombines TRBV6-5 with TRBJ2-3, with 7 nucleotides matching TRBD1. The CDR3 is 14 amino acids. Trimming at V came to 0 bases and at J to 6 bases, leaving 3 bases not matched to a gene. Germline CDR1 is MNHEY and CDR2 is SVGAGI. DNA for the CDR3: TGTGCCAGCAGTTACTCCACAGGGGTGGATACGCAGTATTTT. Amino acid sequence: CASSYSTGVDTQYF.

This sequence joins TRBV14 and TRBJ1-2; D unclear. V lost 11 bases to trimming and J lost 4 bases, with 14 bases between them. The CDR3 is 12 amino acids. Germline CDR1 is SGHDN and CDR2 is FVKESK. CDR3 protein: CAGLKGTYGYTF. DNA of the CDR3: TGTGCCGGGCTGAAGGGAACCTATGGCTACACCTTC.

The rearrangement joins TRBV5-6 to TRBJ2-3; tentative D call: TRBD1 (6 bases). The germline CDR1 and CDR2 sequences are SGHDT and YYEEEE. The CDR3 loop spans 16 amino acids. V gave up 2 bases and J gave up 3 bases, with 16 bases separating them. The CDR3 DNA follows: TGTGCCAGCAGCTTCTCTACGGGACATAGAACAGATACGCAGTATTTT. This sequence encodes CASSFSTGHRTDTQYF.

J is TRBJ1-4 and V is TRBV11-1, with D maybe TRBD1 (6 bases). Germline values: CDR1 SGHAT, CDR2 FQDESV (reference sequence). With 5 bases removed from V and 7 bases from J, the gap between germline ends came to 17 bases. CDR3 size: 15 residues. CDR3 nucleotide sequence: TGTGCCAGCAGCCGGGGACACGGGGGCCTTGAAAAACTGTTTTTT. It encodes CASSRGHGGLEKLFF. Drawing the rest from reference TRBV11-1 and TRBJ1-4, the complete variable domain is EAEVAQSPRYKITEKSQAVAFWCDPISGHATLYWYRQILGQGPELLVQFQDESVVDDSQLPKDRFSAERLKGVDSTLKIQPAELGDSAMYLCASSRGHGGLEKLFFGSGTQLSVL.

The chain couples TRBV2 to TRBJ1-1; no firm D call. Trimming left V 1 base short and J 6 bases short, with 12 bases between. Germline loops: CDR1 SNHLY, CDR2 FYNNEI. The length of the CDR3 is 14 residues. The CDR3 loop reads CASSEESELAEAFF. As DNA, the CDR3 is TGTGCCAGCAGTGAAGAGTCAGAGCTCGCTGAAGCTTTCTTT.

The CDR3 bases are TGTGCCAGCAGTGCCTACTTGGGGGATACGCAGTATTTT. Translation gives CASSAYLGDTQYF. This sequence joins TRBV2 and TRBJ2-3; no clear D gene. V was pared by 4 bases and J by 6 bases, with 11 bases between. Germline V gene sequence: CDR1 SNHLY, CDR2 FYNNEI. CDR3 length equals 13 residues.

The rearrangement links TRBV5-5 to TRBJ1-1, with D possibly being TRBD1 (5 bases). CDR1 SGHKS and CDR2 YYEKEE come from the germline V gene (reference sequence). V lost 0 bases to trimming and J lost 5 bases, with 17 bases between them. The CDR3 totals 16 residues. CDR3 loop: CASSLVPSRGGTEAFF. The CDR3 region has the DNA TGTGCCAGCAGCTTGGTTCCCTCCCGGGGGGGTACTGAAGCTTTCTTT.

This clone showed up just once. This chain uses TRBV7-6 with TRBJ2-7; 10 bases fit TRBD1. The germline V gene has CDR1 SGHVS and CDR2 FNYEAQ. V was clipped by 1 base and J by 5 bases; unmatched bases: 5. The CDR3 loop spans 15 amino acids. The CDR3 sequence is CASSLGQGARNEQYF. The CDR3 region has the DNA TGTGCCAGCAGCTTAGGACAGGGGGCCAGGAACGAGCAGTACTTC.

This clone has only one observation. The CDR3 DNA is TGTGCCAGCAGCTTGGCCCGCCAGCAAGAGACCCAGTACTTC. Its translation is CASSLARQQETQYF. The J gene is TRBJ2-5, the V gene TRBV5-4; no definite D call. The V gene's germline CDR1 is SGHNT and CDR2 YYREEE (reference sequence). V dropped 0 bases and J dropped 2 bases, with 8 bases sitting between them. CDR3 size: 14 residues.

The chain recombines TRBV29-1 with TRBJ1-1; D gene unclear. Per the germline V gene, CDR1 is SQVTM and CDR2 is ANQGSEA. The CDR3 spans 12 residues. Trimming took 7 bases from V and 4 from J, leaving 13 bases between them. The CDR3 nucleotides are TGCAGCGCTCAGCTAGGGAGCACTGAAGCTTTCTTT. It is translated as CSAQLGSTEAFF.

The chain uses TRBV6-6 and TRBJ2-7; TRBD1 agrees at 9 bases. The germline V gene has CDR1 MNHNY and CDR2 SVGAGI (reference sequence). The CDR3 spans 14 residues. V trimming: 6 bases; J trimming: 6 bases; junction bases outside the gene matches: 9. Here the CDR3 DNA reads TGTGCCAGCAGGAGGACAGGGGATCTTCGCGAGCAGTACTTC. Amino acid sequence: CASRRTGDLREQYF.

The chain joins TRBV7-6 to TRBJ2-5, with 9 positions matching TRBD2. The last part of the DNA fits TRBJ2-7 better; the J call may be wrong. Germline loops: CDR1 SGHVS, CDR2 FNYEAQ. The CDR3 extends over 15 amino acids. DNA of the CDR3: TGTGCCAGCAGCTCCCCCCCGACTAGCGGCTACGAGCAGTACTTC. It is translated as CASSSPPTSGYEQYF.